This T cell receptor beta chain appears in the sequencing data of a study of graft-versus-host responses after intestinal transplantation. Study context: Tacrolimus plus steroids were given to all recipients for roughly three years, preceded by anti-thymocyte globulin induction.

On this clone itself: As yet, its antigen is unknown.

The length of the CDR3 is 14 residues. Germline-derived CDR1 and CDR2 are SEHNR and FQNEAQ (reference sequence). With V trimmed by 5 bases and J by 1 base, 4 bases remained unmatched. Study-wide results and caveats: Analysis identified GvH clones in recipient marrow, with some appearing first in ileum or blood. Early post-transplant HvG declines were associated with peak circulating GvH clone levels.

Profiled with immunoSEQ multiplex PCR; TCRdb holds only in-frame clones, not every one. Seen here are around 30,000 clones, around 78% observed once, and the top ten hold 1.1%. The sample consisted of PBMCs, taken almost 29 days after intestinal transplant. This chain joins TRBV7-9 and TRBJ1-1; 7 positions agree with TRBD1. The receptor comes from a human patient who received an intestinal transplant, so some T cells may come from the graft donor. The DNA of the CDR3 is TGTGCCAGCAGCGGTCAGGGGGGGAACACTGAAGCTTTCTTT. This gives the protein CASSGQGGNTEAFF.